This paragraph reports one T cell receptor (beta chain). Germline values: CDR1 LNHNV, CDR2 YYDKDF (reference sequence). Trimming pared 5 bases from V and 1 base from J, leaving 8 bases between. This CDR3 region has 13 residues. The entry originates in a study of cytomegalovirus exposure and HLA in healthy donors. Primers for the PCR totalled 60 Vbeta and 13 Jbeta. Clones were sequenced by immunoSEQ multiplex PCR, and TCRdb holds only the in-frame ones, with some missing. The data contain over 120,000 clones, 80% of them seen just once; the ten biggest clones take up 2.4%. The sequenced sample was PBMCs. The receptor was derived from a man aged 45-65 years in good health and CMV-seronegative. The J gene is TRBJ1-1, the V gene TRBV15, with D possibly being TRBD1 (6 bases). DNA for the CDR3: TGTGCCACCAGCGACAGGACGAACACTGAAGCTTTCTTT. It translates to CATSDRTNTEAFF. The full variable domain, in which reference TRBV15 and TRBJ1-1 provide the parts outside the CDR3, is DAMVIQNPRYQVTQFGKPVTLSCSQTLNHNVMYWYQQKSSQAPKLLFHYYDKDFNNEADTPDNFQSRRPNTSFCFLDIRSPGLGDTAMYLCATSDRTNTEAFFGQGTRLTVV.